This TCR beta chain emerged from a study of glioma-infiltrating T cells after dendritic cell vaccination. Overall study findings and caveats: Complete blood and tumor specimen sets were limited to few patients.

TCRB CDR3 was amplified from 2 ug genomic DNA or less. Method: immunoSEQ multiplex PCR; TCRdb's copy keeps in-frame clones and lacks some. This table holds around 100,000 clones, roughly 80% found once. For this clone: Its cognate antigen is unknown.

The receptor's source is a human donor with glioblastoma. The sample here was blood, taken before dendritic cell vaccination.

CDR3 amino acids: CAWRKGLAGSTQYF. CDR3 nucleotide sequence: TGTGCCTGGAGGAAGGGACTAGCGGGGAGTACGCAGTATTTT. The rearrangement joins TRBV30 to TRBJ2-3; 13 bases map to TRBD2. Losses at the gene ends were 3 bases for V and 8 bases for J; bases not matched to a gene: 5. This CDR3 spans 14 amino acids. Per the germline V gene, CDR1 is GTSNPN and CDR2 is SVGIG (reference sequence).